These T cell receptor beta chains were read from a single sample in a study of control samples from healthy donors and cancer patients. Method: immunoSEQ multiplex PCR; TCRdb's copy keeps in-frame clones and lacks some. The sample has about 100,000 clones, around four fifths seen once; the top ten hold roughly 18%. The sequenced material came from blood. Every receptor here comes from a man aged 25-45 years in good health. CDR3s include the opening cysteine and the closing phenylalanine or tryptophan. D genes are given only for firm matches. Clone size appears in some rows only: once, few, many, or a class for an expanded clone.

J: TRBJ1-1; D: TRBD1; V: TRBV2; size: .; DNA: TGTGCCAGCAGGACCCGACAGGGGGCTAGCACTGAAGCTTTCTTT; CDR3: CASRTRQGASTEAFF
J: TRBJ2-5; D: .; V: TRBV30; size: .; DNA: TGTGCCTGGAGTTTGGCTGTAAGGGGCCCGACCGAGACCCAGTACTTC; CDR3: CAWSLAVRGPTETQYF
J: TRBJ2-1; D: TRBD2; V: TRBV28; size: .; DNA: TGTGCCACCAGTTTATGGACTCGCGGGGGGGGGAATGAGCAGTTCTTC; CDR3: CATSLWTRGGGNEQFF
J: TRBJ1-2; D: TRBD1; V: TRBV5-8; size: .; DNA: TGTGCCAGCAGCTCTACAGGGGGCATCTACTATGGCTACACCTTC; CDR3: CASSSTGGIYYGYTF
J: TRBJ1-1; D: TRBD1; V: TRBV30; size: .; DNA: TGTGCCTGTTGGGACAGGTCTTTTCTATTCTTT; CDR3: CACWDRSFLFF
J: TRBJ1-5; D: TRBD1; V: TRBV19; size: .; DNA: TGTGCCAGTACCCAGGGGGCGCGTGTGGATCAGCCCCAGCATTTT; CDR3: CASTQGARVDQPQHF
J: TRBJ1-1; D: .; V: TRBV5-1; size: .; DNA: TGCGCCAGCAGCTTACAGGCGAACACTGAAGCTTTCTTT; CDR3: CASSLQANTEAFF
J: TRBJ2-1; D: .; V: TRBV19; size: .; DNA: TGTGCCAGTAGTATGACGTGGACAGCGAACAATGAGCAGTTCTTC; CDR3: CASSMTWTANNEQFF
J: TRBJ1-1; D: .; V: TRBV23-1; size: .; DNA: TGCGCCAGCAGTCAATCGAGGATAGGGGACACTGAAGCTTTCTTT; CDR3: CASSQSRIGDTEAFF
J: TRBJ2-3; D: TRBD2; V: TRBV5-1; size: .; DNA: TGCGCCAGCAGCACCGGGACTAGCGAGGGAGATACGCAGTATTTT; CDR3: CASSTGTSEGDTQYF
J: TRBJ1-4; D: .; V: TRBV3-1/TRBV3-2; size: .; DNA: TGTGCCAGCAGCCAAGTCCCCGGGACTGGTGAAAAACTGTTTTTT; CDR3: CASSQVPGTGEKLFF
J: TRBJ2-7; D: .; V: TRBV28; size: .; DNA: TGTGCCAGCAGTACACAGCGCAATAACTACGAGCAGTACTTC; CDR3: CASSTQRNNYEQYF
J: TRBJ2-7; D: .; V: TRBV6-1; size: .; DNA: TGTGCCAGCAGTGGAGCTAGAGGGGCGCTTACCTACGAGCAGTACTTC; CDR3: CASSGARGALTYEQYF
J: TRBJ2-1; D: TRBD1; V: TRBV12-5; size: .; DNA: TGTGCTAGTGGGGCCGGGACAGACTACAATGAGCAGTTCTTC; CDR3: CASGAGTDYNEQFF
J: TRBJ2-7; D: TRBD1; V: TRBV5-5; size: .; DNA: TGTGCCAGCAGAAAGCCGGGACAGAAGCCCGAGCAGTACTTC; CDR3: CASRKPGQKPEQYF
J: TRBJ1-1; D: .; V: TRBV11-3; size: .; DNA: TGTGCCAGCAGCTTAGGGGGGACCACTGAAGCTTTCTTT; CDR3: CASSLGGTTEAFF
J: TRBJ1-2; D: .; V: TRBV7-9; size: few; DNA: TGTGCCAGCAGCCCTAAGGACAACTATGGCTACACCTTC; CDR3: CASSPKDNYGYTF
J: TRBJ2-2; D: .; V: TRBV7-6; size: .; DNA: TGTGCCAGCAGCTTTTCCGACGGACCCGAGCTGTTTTTT; CDR3: CASSFSDGPELFF
J: TRBJ1-1; D: .; V: TRBV5-1; size: .; DNA: TGCGCCAGCAGCTTGTTTACCGTGGCGGCTGAAGCTTTCTTT; CDR3: CASSLFTVAAEAFF
J: TRBJ1-2; D: TRBD1; V: TRBV30; size: .; DNA: TGTGCCTGGACCACAGGGGGGATAGACTATGGCTACACCTTC; CDR3: CAWTTGGIDYGYTF
J: TRBJ2-3; D: .; V: TRBV24-1; size: .; DNA: TGTGCCACCTTGGACATGAGCACAGATACGCAGTATTTT; CDR3: CATLDMSTDTQYF
J: TRBJ2-1; D: TRBD2; V: TRBV11-3; size: .; DNA: TGTGCCAGCAGCTTGACTAGCGGGGTTGGCAATGAGCAGTTCTTC; CDR3: CASSLTSGVGNEQFF
J: TRBJ1-2; D: TRBD1; V: TRBV28; size: .; DNA: TGTGCCAGCAGTTCCCTCGGGGGACAGGGGAATGGCTACACCTTC; CDR3: CASSSLGGQGNGYTF
J: TRBJ1-1; D: .; V: TRBV7-9; size: .; DNA: TGTGCCAGCAGGACACTGAACACTGAAGCTTTCTTT; CDR3: CASRTLNTEAFF
J: TRBJ1-1; D: TRBD1; V: TRBV18; size: .; DNA: TGTGCCAGCTCACCAATCGGACAGGGGAGCACTGAAGCTTTCTTT; CDR3: CASSPIGQGSTEAFF
J: TRBJ1-5; D: TRBD1; V: TRBV6-6; size: .; DNA: TGTGCCAGCAGTCCTGGGACAGGGCTTCAGCCCCAGCATTTT; CDR3: CASSPGTGLQPQHF
J: TRBJ2-3; D: TRBD1; V: TRBV5-5; size: .; DNA: TGTGCCAGCAGCCGAGGGGGCTGGGGAGATACGCAGTATTTT; CDR3: CASSRGGWGDTQYF
J: TRBJ2-2; D: .; V: TRBV12-3/TRBV12-4; size: .; DNA: TGTGCCAGCAGTTTAGGGTTTCAGCTGTTTTTT; CDR3: CASSLGFQLFF
J: TRBJ1-4; D: .; V: TRBV5-4; size: .; DNA: TGTGCCAGCAGCTCCAAAGAAACTAATGAAAAACTGTTTTTT; CDR3: CASSSKETNEKLFF
J: TRBJ2-1; D: .; V: TRBV6-1; size: .; DNA: TGTGCCAGCAGTGAAGGGGTCAGCTCCTACAATGAGCAGTTCTTC; CDR3: CASSEGVSSYNEQFF
J: TRBJ1-1; D: .; V: TRBV7-9; size: .; DNA: TGTGCCAGCAGCTTAGGACAGTCTGAAGCTTTCTTT; CDR3: CASSLGQSEAFF
J: TRBJ2-5; D: TRBD2; V: TRBV30; size: few; DNA: TGTGCCTGGAGTCATAGCGGGGGCCTTCAAGAGACCCAGTACTTC; CDR3: CAWSHSGGLQETQYF
J: TRBJ1-1; D: .; V: TRBV20-1; size: .; DNA: TGCAGTGCTAAGACCCCCCAGGAAGCTTTCTTT; CDR3: CSAKTPQEAFF
J: TRBJ2-3; D: TRBD1; V: TRBV7-9; size: .; DNA: TGTGCCAGCAGACTACCCGGACAGGGCAAAGATACGCAGTATTTT; CDR3: CASRLPGQGKDTQYF
J: TRBJ2-3; D: TRBD2; V: TRBV6-5; size: .; DNA: TGTGCCAGCAGCGATAGCGGGGGGGCCGGAGATACGCAGTATTTT; CDR3: CASSDSGGAGDTQYF
J: TRBJ1-6; D: .; V: TRBV5-6; size: .; DNA: TGTGCCAGCAGCTCGCAGACAGCGAGCTCCTATAATTCACCCCTCCACTTT; CDR3: CASSSQTASSYNSPLHF
J: TRBJ2-6; D: .; V: TRBV5-3; size: .; DNA: TGTGCCAGAAGCTTGGGAGGGACCAAACCTTCTGGGGCCAACGTCCTGACTTTC; CDR3: CARSLGGTKPSGANVLTF
J: TRBJ1-2; D: .; V: TRBV6-2/TRBV6-3; size: .; DNA: TGTGCCAGCAGTACCAGACTCGAGTCTGGCTACACCTTC; CDR3: CASSTRLESGYTF
J: TRBJ1-5; D: TRBD1; V: TRBV5-6; size: .; DNA: TGTGCCAGCAGCTCGGGGACAGGGAATCAGCCCCAGCATTTT; CDR3: CASSSGTGNQPQHF
J: TRBJ2-7; D: TRBD1; V: TRBV30; size: .; DNA: TGTGCCTGGAGTGTCTTGTCGGACAGGGGCGACGAGCAGTACTTC; CDR3: CAWSVLSDRGDEQYF
J: TRBJ2-7; D: .; V: TRBV6-5; size: .; DNA: TGTGCCAGCAGCCCAGCCTCCTACGAGCAGTACTTC; CDR3: CASSPASYEQYF
J: TRBJ2-3; D: .; V: TRBV6-6; size: few; DNA: TGTGCCAGCAGTTACTCGATTGGGGCCAGCACAGATACGCAGTATTTT; CDR3: CASSYSIGASTDTQYF
J: TRBJ1-6; D: .; V: TRBV3-1/TRBV3-2; size: .; DNA: TGTGCCAGCAGCCAAGAAGGGCCCCAAGGCCCAGCCACCCTCCACTTT; CDR3: CASSQEGPQGPATLHF